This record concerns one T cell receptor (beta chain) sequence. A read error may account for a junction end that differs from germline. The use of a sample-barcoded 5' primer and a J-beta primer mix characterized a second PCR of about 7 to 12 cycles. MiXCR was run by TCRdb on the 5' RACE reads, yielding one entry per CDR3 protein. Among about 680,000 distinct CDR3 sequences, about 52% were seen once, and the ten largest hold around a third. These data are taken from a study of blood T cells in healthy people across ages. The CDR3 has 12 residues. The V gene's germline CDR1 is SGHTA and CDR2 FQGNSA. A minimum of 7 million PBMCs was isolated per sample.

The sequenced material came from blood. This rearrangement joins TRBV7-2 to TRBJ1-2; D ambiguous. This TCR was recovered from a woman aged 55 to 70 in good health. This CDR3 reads CASSTLNYSYTF. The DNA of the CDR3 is TGTGCCAGCAGCACGCTCAACTATAGCTACACCTTC.